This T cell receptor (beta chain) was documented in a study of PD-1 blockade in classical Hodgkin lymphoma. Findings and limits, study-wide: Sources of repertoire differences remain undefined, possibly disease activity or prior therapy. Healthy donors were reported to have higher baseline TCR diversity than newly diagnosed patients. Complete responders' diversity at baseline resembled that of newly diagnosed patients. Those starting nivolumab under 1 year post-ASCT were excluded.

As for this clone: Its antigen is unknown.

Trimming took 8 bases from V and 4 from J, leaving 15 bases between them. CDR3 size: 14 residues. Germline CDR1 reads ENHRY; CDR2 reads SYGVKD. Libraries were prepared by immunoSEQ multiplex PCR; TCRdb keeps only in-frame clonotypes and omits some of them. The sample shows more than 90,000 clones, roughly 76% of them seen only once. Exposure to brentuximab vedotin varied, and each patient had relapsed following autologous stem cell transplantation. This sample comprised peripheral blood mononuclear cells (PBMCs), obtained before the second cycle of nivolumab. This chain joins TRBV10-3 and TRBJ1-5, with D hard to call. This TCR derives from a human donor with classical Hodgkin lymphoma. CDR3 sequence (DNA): TGTGCCATCGCCCCCGGACGGGAAAATCAGCCCCAGCATTTT. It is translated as CAIAPGRENQPQHF.